This T cell receptor (beta chain) was sequenced for a study of blood T cell repertoires in COVID-19. For the study at large: Specimens from acute and convalescent COVID-19 originated in the United States, Italy and Spain. PBMCs, B-cell-depleted T cells, or T cells were the source of the cDNA or gDNA that made up the material.

Original analysis: How many nucleated cells were present was estimated from reference gene primer amplification. Profiling relied on immunoSEQ multiplex PCR, and the TCRdb table lists in-frame clones only, not all of them. That table supplies the V and J calls and clone size; D and trimming were determined from the DNA. The table includes approximately 200,000 clones, approximately 80% detected once. The length of the CDR3 is 13 residues. The ends were cut back, 7 bases at V and 7 bases at J, with 16 bases in the middle. Germline CDR1 and CDR2: MNHEY and SVGAGI. The chain combines TRBV6-5 with TRBJ1-2; D is perhaps TRBD1 (6 bases). The sequenced sample consisted of peripheral blood. The sequence was collected from a woman aged 45-65 years with acute or convalescent COVID-19. This CDR3 is CASTWGGGGGYTF. The CDR3 nucleotides are TGTGCCAGCACCTGGGGAGGGGGTGGTGGCTACACCTTC.